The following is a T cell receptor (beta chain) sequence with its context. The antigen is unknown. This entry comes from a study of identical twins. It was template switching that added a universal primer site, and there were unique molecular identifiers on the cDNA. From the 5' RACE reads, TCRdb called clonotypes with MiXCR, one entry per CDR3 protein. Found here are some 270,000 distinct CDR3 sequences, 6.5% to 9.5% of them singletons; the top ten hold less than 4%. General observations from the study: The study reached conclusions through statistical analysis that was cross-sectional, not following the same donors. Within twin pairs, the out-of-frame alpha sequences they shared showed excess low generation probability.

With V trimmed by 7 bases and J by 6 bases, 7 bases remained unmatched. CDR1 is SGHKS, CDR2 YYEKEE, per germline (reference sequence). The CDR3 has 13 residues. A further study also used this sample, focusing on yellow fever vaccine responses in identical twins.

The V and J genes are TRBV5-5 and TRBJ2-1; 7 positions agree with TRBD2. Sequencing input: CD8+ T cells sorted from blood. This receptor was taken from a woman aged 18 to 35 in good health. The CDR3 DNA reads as TGTGCCAGCCAAGGACTAGAGGGCAATGAGCAGTTCTTC. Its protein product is CASQGLEGNEQFF.